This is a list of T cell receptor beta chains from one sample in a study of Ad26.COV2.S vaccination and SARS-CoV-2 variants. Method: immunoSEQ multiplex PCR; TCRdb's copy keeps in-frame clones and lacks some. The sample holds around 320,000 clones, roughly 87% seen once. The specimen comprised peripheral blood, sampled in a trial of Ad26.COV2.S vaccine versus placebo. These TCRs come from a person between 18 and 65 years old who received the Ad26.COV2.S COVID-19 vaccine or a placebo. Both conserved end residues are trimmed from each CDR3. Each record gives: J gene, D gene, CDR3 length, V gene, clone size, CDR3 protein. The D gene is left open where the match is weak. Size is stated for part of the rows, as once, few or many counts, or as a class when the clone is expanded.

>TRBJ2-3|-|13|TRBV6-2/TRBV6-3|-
ASSYLWANTDTQY
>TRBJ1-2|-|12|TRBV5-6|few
ASSLVGGSYGYT
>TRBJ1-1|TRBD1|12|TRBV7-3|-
ASSPTGGNTEAF
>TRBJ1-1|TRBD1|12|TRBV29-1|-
SVDGTGVETEAF
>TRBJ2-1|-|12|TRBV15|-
ATSGLDRHNEQF
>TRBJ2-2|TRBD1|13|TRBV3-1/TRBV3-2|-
ASSQRTGNTGELF
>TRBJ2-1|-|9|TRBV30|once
AWSGGPQLF
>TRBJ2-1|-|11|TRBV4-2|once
ASSQARQDEQF
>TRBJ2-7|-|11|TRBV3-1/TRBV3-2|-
ASSRNDLHEQY
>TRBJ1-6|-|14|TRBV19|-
ASSSAGTLVGSPLH
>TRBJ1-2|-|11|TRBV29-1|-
SVEEGDDYGYT
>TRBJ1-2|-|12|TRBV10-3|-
AISEAGLGYGYT
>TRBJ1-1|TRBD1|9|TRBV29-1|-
SVDRGAEAF
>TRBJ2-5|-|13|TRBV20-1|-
SASFRSGHQETQY
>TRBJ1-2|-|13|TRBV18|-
ASSPRTEGTFGYT
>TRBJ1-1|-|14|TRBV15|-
ATSRDRQNMNTEAF
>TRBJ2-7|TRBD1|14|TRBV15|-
ATSREKQGFGYEQY
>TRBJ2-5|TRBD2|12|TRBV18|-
ASSPEPSGGPLY
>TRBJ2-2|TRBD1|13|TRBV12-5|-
ASGRGQGYTGELF
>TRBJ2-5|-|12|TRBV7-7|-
ASSLGGLGETQY
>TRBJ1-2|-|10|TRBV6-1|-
ASSERNYGYT
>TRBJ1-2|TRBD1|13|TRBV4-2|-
ASSQEDTGESGYT
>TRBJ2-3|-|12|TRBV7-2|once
ASSLAGGTDTQY
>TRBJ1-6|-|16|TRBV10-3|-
AISESLRGAGKNSPLH
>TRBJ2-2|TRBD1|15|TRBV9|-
ASSPTGTGGPTGELF
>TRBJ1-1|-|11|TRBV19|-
ASRGMMNTEAF
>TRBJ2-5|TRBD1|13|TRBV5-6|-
ASSLGQGEWKTQY
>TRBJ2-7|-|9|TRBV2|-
ASSDSYEQY
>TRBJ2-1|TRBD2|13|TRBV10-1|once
ASSEKAGGPYEQF
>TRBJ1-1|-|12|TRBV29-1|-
SVEVPGSGTEAF
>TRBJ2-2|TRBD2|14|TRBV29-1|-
SVAGLAGANTGELF
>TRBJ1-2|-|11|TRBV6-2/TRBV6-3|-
ASSYSRVKSYT